The rows below give T cell receptor beta chains drawn from one sample of a study of blood T cell repertoires in COVID-19. Assay: immunoSEQ multiplex PCR; the TCRdb copy retains only in-frame clones and omits some. The sample has some 48,000 clones; more than 65% are singletons. The sequenced material came from peripheral blood. These TCRs come from a human donor in a cohort sampled during active COVID-19. CDR3s include the opening cysteine and the closing phenylalanine or tryptophan. Fields, in order: V gene, J gene, D gene, clone size, CDR3 protein, CDR3 DNA. A D gene is named only where the DNA matches it firmly. For some rows the clone size is stated as once, few or many, or as a class when expanded; others skip it.

V: TRBV30; J: TRBJ2-1; D: TRBD2; size: NA; CDR3: CAWSPPGLAGSRGNEQFF; DNA: TGTGCCTGGAGTCCACCTGGACTAGCGGGATCCCGCGGCAATGAGCAGTTCTTC
V: TRBV28; J: TRBJ2-1; D: NA; size: NA; CDR3: CASSLVGGNEQFF; DNA: TGTGCCAGCAGCCTAGTGGGGGGCAATGAGCAGTTCTTC
V: TRBV7-2; J: TRBJ2-7; D: TRBD2; size: NA; CDR3: CASSPTSGRYEQYF; DNA: TGTGCCAGCAGCCCAACTAGCGGGAGATACGAGCAGTACTTC
V: TRBV30; J: TRBJ2-1; D: NA; size: NA; CDR3: CAWSTGFAYNEQFF; DNA: TGTGCCTGGAGCACAGGGTTTGCCTACAATGAGCAGTTCTTC
V: TRBV11-2; J: TRBJ2-1; D: TRBD2; size: NA; CDR3: CASSSFPGLEASANEQFF; DNA: TGTGCCAGCAGCTCATTCCCGGGACTAGAGGCCTCCGCGAATGAGCAGTTCTTC
V: TRBV5-1; J: TRBJ1-4; D: TRBD1; size: NA; CDR3: CASSLAGQGGGEKLFF; DNA: TGCGCCAGCAGCTTGGCCGGACAGGGCGGTGGGGAAAAACTGTTTTTT
V: TRBV6-5; J: TRBJ1-1; D: NA; size: NA; CDR3: CASRPDSKNTEAFF; DNA: TGTGCCAGCAGACCAGACAGCAAGAACACTGAAGCTTTCTTT
V: TRBV10-1; J: TRBJ1-1; D: NA; size: NA; CDR3: CASSARWGAEAFF; DNA: TGCGCCAGCAGCGCCCGTTGGGGCGCTGAAGCTTTCTTT
V: TRBV6-5; J: TRBJ2-2; D: NA; size: NA; CDR3: CASSQINTGELFF; DNA: TGTGCCAGCAGTCAAATTAACACCGGGGAGCTGTTTTTT
V: TRBV5-4; J: TRBJ2-7; D: TRBD2; size: NA; CDR3: CASSLEAGGNYEQYF; DNA: TGTGCCAGCAGCTTGGAGGCGGGAGGCAATTACGAGCAGTACTTC
V: TRBV11-2; J: TRBJ2-3; D: NA; size: NA; CDR3: CASSLAGTDTQYF; DNA: TGTGCCAGCAGCTTAGCAGGGACAGATACGCAGTATTTT
V: TRBV3-1/TRBV3-2; J: TRBJ2-7; D: NA; size: NA; CDR3: CASSQDREREQYF; DNA: TGTGCCAGCAGCCAAGATAGGGAGCGGGAGCAGTACTTC
V: TRBV28; J: TRBJ1-1; D: NA; size: NA; CDR3: CASMGPNTEAFF; DNA: TGTGCCAGTATGGGCCCGAACACTGAAGCTTTCTTT
V: TRBV18; J: TRBJ1-5; D: NA; size: NA; CDR3: CASSPQNSNQPQHF; DNA: TGTGCCAGCTCACCGCAGAATAGCAATCAGCCCCAGCATTTT
V: TRBV27; J: TRBJ2-4; D: TRBD2; size: NA; CDR3: CASSLSSSGGQAKNIQYF; DNA: TGTGCCAGCAGTTTATCGTCTAGCGGAGGTCAAGCCAAAAACATTCAGTACTTC
V: TRBV4-1; J: TRBJ1-5; D: NA; size: once; CDR3: CASSPSGTRNQPQHF; DNA: TGCGCCAGCAGCCCCTCCGGGACACGAAATCAGCCCCAGCATTTT
V: TRBV5-5; J: TRBJ1-2; D: TRBD1; size: NA; CDR3: CASSWDSQRYGYTF; DNA: TGTGCCAGCAGCTGGGACAGCCAACGCTATGGCTACACCTTC
V: TRBV24-1; J: TRBJ2-1; D: TRBD1; size: few; CDR3: CATSDPGQGAYNEQFF; DNA: TGTGCCACCAGTGATCCCGGACAGGGGGCGTACAATGAGCAGTTCTTC
V: TRBV5-4; J: TRBJ2-3; D: TRBD1; size: NA; CDR3: CASSFPQGGTDTQYF; DNA: TGTGCCAGCAGCTTCCCACAGGGGGGAACAGATACGCAGTATTTT
V: TRBV20-1; J: TRBJ2-3; D: TRBD2; size: NA; CDR3: CSASIFGGSTDTQYF; DNA: TGCAGTGCTAGTATTTTCGGGGGGAGCACAGATACGCAGTATTTT
V: TRBV11-2; J: TRBJ2-2; D: NA; size: NA; CDR3: CASSLIKQATGELFF; DNA: TGTGCCAGCAGCTTAATCAAGCAGGCCACCGGGGAGCTGTTTTTT
V: TRBV13; J: TRBJ2-2; D: NA; size: NA; CDR3: CASSYRATGELFF; DNA: TGTGCCAGCAGCTACAGGGCAACCGGGGAGCTGTTTTTT
V: TRBV7-3; J: TRBJ2-3; D: TRBD2; size: NA; CDR3: CASRRELVTDTQYF; DNA: TGTGCCAGCAGGCGGGAGCTGGTGACAGATACGCAGTATTTT
V: TRBV19; J: TRBJ2-6; D: NA; size: NA; CDR3: CASSIPFSGANVLTF; DNA: TGTGCCAGTAGTATACCGTTCTCTGGGGCCAACGTCCTGACTTTC
V: TRBV9; J: TRBJ2-7; D: TRBD2; size: NA; CDR3: CASSVASGSYEQYF; DNA: TGTGCCAGCAGCGTAGCTAGCGGCTCCTACGAGCAGTACTTC
V: TRBV5-4; J: TRBJ1-2; D: NA; size: NA; CDR3: CASSPRDSANYGYTF; DNA: TGTGCCAGCAGCCCGAGGGACTCAGCTAACTATGGCTACACCTTC
V: TRBV20-1; J: TRBJ2-1; D: TRBD2; size: NA; CDR3: CSASPATGGRNNEQFF; DNA: TGCAGTGCTAGTCCTGCCACTGGCGGGAGGAATAATGAGCAGTTCTTC
V: TRBV11-2; J: TRBJ2-1; D: TRBD2; size: NA; CDR3: CASSLQRELYNEQFF; DNA: TGTGCCAGCAGCTTACAGCGGGAGCTCTACAATGAGCAGTTCTTC
V: TRBV5-1; J: TRBJ2-7; D: TRBD2; size: NA; CDR3: CASSLPAGDRGEQYF; DNA: TGCGCCAGCAGCTTACCAGCGGGAGACCGGGGGGAGCAGTACTTC
V: TRBV5-4; J: TRBJ1-2; D: NA; size: NA; CDR3: CASSFGQSYGYTF; DNA: TGTGCCAGCAGCTTTGGACAGAGCTATGGCTACACCTTC
V: TRBV7-2; J: TRBJ2-3; D: TRBD1; size: NA; CDR3: CASSLEGGHTDTQYF; DNA: TGTGCCAGCAGCTTAGAAGGGGGCCACACAGATACGCAGTATTTT
V: TRBV28; J: TRBJ1-5; D: TRBD1; size: NA; CDR3: CASSRQGVESYSNQPQHF; DNA: TGTGCCAGCAGCCGGCAGGGGGTAGAATCCTATAGCAATCAGCCCCAGCATTTT
V: TRBV2; J: TRBJ1-5; D: NA; size: NA; CDR3: CASTGESGSNQPQHF; DNA: TGTGCCAGCACCGGGGAGAGCGGGAGCAATCAGCCCCAGCATTTT
V: TRBV9; J: TRBJ2-3; D: TRBD2; size: once; CDR3: CASSGSWGTSGADTQYF; DNA: TGTGCCAGCAGCGGATCCTGGGGGACTAGCGGTGCAGATACGCAGTATTTT
V: TRBV28; J: TRBJ2-7; D: NA; size: NA; CDR3: CASLRGYEQYF; DNA: TGTGCCAGCCTTCGGGGGTACGAGCAGTACTTC